These 14 T cell receptor beta chains came from one sample sequenced in a study of shared clonotypes between healthy human individuals. TCRdb keeps only in-frame clones here, not all; method: immunoSEQ multiplex PCR. The repertoire consists of fewer than 850,000 clones, with roughly 87% occurring once and the leading ten covering more than 30%. Sequencing was done on a sample of memory CD8+ T cells from PBMCs. As to subset: CD45RO+ cells pooled with CCR7-negative TemRA cells. The origin of the receptors is a man younger than 30 in good health. Some clones in this sample may be carry-over from other donors' samples.

V is TRBV19 and J is TRBJ2-3; TRBD2 is a possible D gene (5 bases). In germline, CDR1 is LNHDA, CDR2 SQIVND (reference sequence). V lost 7 bases to trimming and J lost 0 bases, with 14 bases between them. This CDR3 region has 15 residues. The CDR3 DNA reads as TGTGCCAGTAACTCGGTAGCGCTTAGCACAGATACGCAGTATTTT. It is translated as CASNSVALSTDTQYF.

The rearrangement uses TRBV6-5 and TRBJ2-1, with 10 bases aligning to TRBD2. Trimming cost V 2 bases and J 9 bases; bases outside gene matches: 7. The germline gives CDR1 MNHEY, CDR2 SVGAGI. The CDR3 is 15 amino acids. CDR3 loop: CASSYGLAGAVEQFF. CDR3 nucleotide sequence: TGTGCCAGCAGTTACGGGCTAGCGGGAGCGGTTGAGCAGTTCTTC.

J is TRBJ2-2 and V is TRBV18; possibly TRBD1 for D (6 bases). The CDR3 is 15 residues long. CDR1 and CDR2 from the germline V gene are KGHSH and LQKENI. Trimming cost V 3 bases and J 3 bases, with 11 bases left between them. For the CDR3, the DNA is TGTGCCAGCTCACCCTGGGGGCCCGACACCGGGGAGCTGTTTTTT. Translation: CASSPWGPDTGELFF.

The chain recombines TRBV6-5 with TRBJ2-7; 8 bases are a match to TRBD1. This CDR3 comprises 13 residues. Trimming cost V 7 bases and J 7 bases; bases outside gene matches: 9. CDR1 and CDR2 from the germline V gene are MNHEY and SVGAGI. The CDR3 DNA is TGTGCCAGCACTGACAGGGGATCTAAGGAGCAGTACTTC. It yields the protein CASTDRGSKEQYF.

The chain recombines TRBV19 with TRBJ2-7, with unresolved D. Germline CDR1 is LNHDA and CDR2 is SQIVND (reference sequence). This CDR3 contains 14 residues. The germline V and J ends were trimmed by 7 bases and 3 bases, with 16 bases remaining between them. CDR3 sequence reads: CASNMAGPLYEQYF. CDR3 coding DNA: TGTGCCAGTAATATGGCAGGCCCTCTCTACGAGCAGTACTTC.

The V call is TRBV28, the J call TRBJ2-3; D remains unclear. Germline V lookup: CDR1 MDHEN, CDR2 SYDVKM. The CDR3 is 16 residues long. The V and J ends lost 7 bases and 4 bases respectively, with 21 bases between them. The CDR3 DNA reads TGTGCCAGCACTCTGTTTGGGGATTTCCGATCAGATACGCAGTATTTT. Translated, it gives CASTLFGDFRSDTQYF.

This clone was detected only once. The chain recombines TRBV6-5 with TRBJ2-7, with a possible D match to TRBD1 (6 bases). Germline V gives CDR1 MNHEY, CDR2 SVGAGI. The CDR3 spans 15 residues. The V end lost 0 bases, the J end lost 0 bases, and 9 bases lay between the germline ends. CDR3 sequence (DNA): TGTGCCAGCAGTTACTCCGCCAGGGGCTCCTACGAGCAGTACTTC. Protein: CASSYSARGSYEQYF.

The genes are TRBV5-1 and TRBJ2-1; D remains ambiguous. Per the germline V gene, CDR1 is SGHRS and CDR2 is YFSETQ. The CDR3 runs 19 residues. V was clipped by 2 bases and J by 4 bases, with 25 bases between them. CDR3 amino acids: CASSFHNYGPVGKYNEQFF. Written as DNA, the CDR3 is TGCGCCAGCAGCTTCCACAACTACGGGCCCGTGGGCAAGTACAATGAGCAGTTCTTC.

The CDR3 reads CASSTNRLWGGDTEAFF. The CDR3 DNA is TGTGCCAGCAGCACCAATCGTTTATGGGGGGGGGACACTGAAGCTTTCTTT. The gene calls are TRBV7-9 and TRBJ1-1, with D possibly matching TRBD1 (5 bases). V was clipped by 5 bases and J by 3 bases, with 22 bases between them. Germline V gene sequence: CDR1 SEHNR, CDR2 FQNEAQ (reference sequence). This CDR3 has 17 amino acids.

The chain is built from TRBV7-9 and TRBJ2-5, with TRBD1 identical over 11 bases. Trimming cost V 3 bases and J 3 bases; bases outside gene matches: 6. The CDR3 contains 16 residues. The germline V gene has CDR1 SEHNR and CDR2 FQNEAQ (reference sequence). In DNA form, the CDR3 reads TGTGCCAGCAGCTTCAGGCCGGGACAGGGGGAAGAGACCCAGTACTTC. Protein sequence: CASSFRPGQGEETQYF.

V is TRBV15 and J is TRBJ1-5; unclear D gene. The CDR3 runs to 14 residues. Trimming left V 5 bases short and J 3 bases short, with 11 bases between. CDR1 is LNHNV, CDR2 YYDKDF, per germline (reference sequence). CDR3: CATSPRRPNQPQHF. CDR3 DNA sequence: TGTGCCACCAGCCCCAGACGTCCCAATCAGCCCCAGCATTTT. Based on the CDR3 plus reference TRBV15 and TRBJ1-5, the full variable domain is DAMVIQNPRYQVTQFGKPVTLSCSQTLNHNVMYWYQQKSSQAPKLLFHYYDKDFNNEADTPDNFQSRRPNTSFCFLDIRSPGLGDTAMYLCATSPRRPNQPQHFGDGTRLSIL.

This chain connects TRBV27 to TRBJ2-7; 12 bases align to TRBD1. Germline V gene lookup returns CDR1 MNHEY and CDR2 SMNVEV (reference sequence). The CDR3 runs to 14 residues. V shed 5 bases, J shed 9 bases, and the junction held 8 bases outside the gene matches. The CDR3 sequence is CASSLRDRGLVQYF. The DNA of the CDR3 is TGTGCCAGCAGTCTCCGGGACAGGGGGCTCGTGCAGTACTTC.

This clone was seen just once. The chain links TRBV27 to TRBJ1-1; 8 nucleotides match TRBD1. From germline, CDR1 is MNHEY and CDR2 SMNVEV (reference sequence). V lost 6 bases and J lost 4; bases outside the gene matches: 10. The length of the CDR3 is 15 residues. As DNA, the CDR3 is TGTGCCAGCAGCTCAAGCAGGGGGCTGGGCACTGAAGCTTTCTTT. This sequence encodes CASSSSRGLGTEAFF.

The CDR3 reads CASSQTAGGPNEQFF. CDR3 bases: TGCGCCAGCAGCCAAACAGCGGGAGGGCCGAATGAGCAGTTCTTC. V is TRBV4-1 and J is TRBJ2-1; the match to TRBD2 covers 10 bases. V gave up 2 bases and J gave up 7 bases; unmatched junction bases: 5. The CDR3 loop spans 15 amino acids. Germline lookup yields CDR1 MGHRA and CDR2 YSYEKL.